These 27 T cell receptor beta chains were all obtained from the same sample, sequenced in a study of glioma-infiltrating T cells after dendritic cell vaccination (dated by TCRdb to the mid-2010s). Library construction relied on the immunoSEQ multiplex PCR assay. TCRdb mirrors the immuneACCESS table, restricted to in-frame sequences. Some clones are absent from its copies; in checked studies, under half trace to an unresolved V gene, and the reason for the others is unknown. The sample table contains about 32,000 clones; only one count was recorded for approximately 91% of them. The ten largest make up under 2.5% of the sample. The source material was blood, sampled before dendritic cell vaccination. These receptors were obtained from a human donor with glioblastoma.

The chain is built from TRBV4-2 and TRBJ1-4; possible D gene TRBD1, 6 bases. There are 16 residues in the CDR3. Between the trimmed V and J ends, which lost 3 bases and 8 bases, there was a span of 19 bases. The germline V gene has CDR1 LGHNA and CDR2 YNFKEQ. The CDR3 loop is CASSQSRGQPHEKLFF. DNA of the CDR3: TGTGCCAGCAGCCAGTCAAGGGGACAACCCCACGAAAAACTGTTTTTT.

The chain combines TRBV7-8 with TRBJ2-7; 7 positions agree with TRBD1. CDR1 is SGHVS and CDR2 is FQNEAQ in the germline V gene. The CDR3 covers 16 residues. V lost 0 bases and J lost 2; bases outside the gene matches: 7. CDR3 sequence: CASSLADRASTYEQYF. The CDR3 nucleotides are TGTGCCAGCAGCTTAGCAGACAGGGCTTCTACCTACGAGCAGTACTTC.

CDR3 amino acids: CASGAGLAGARVDTQYF. The CDR3 nucleotides are TGTGCTAGTGGTGCCGGACTAGCGGGGGCCAGGGTAGATACGCAGTATTTT. The rearrangement uses TRBV12-5 and TRBJ2-3; TRBD2 agrees at 13 bases. This CDR3 has 17 residues. Germline CDR1 and CDR2: LGHNT and FRNRAP. J lost 5 bases, V lost 5 bases, and 10 bases had no gene match.

The chain uses TRBV6-1 and TRBJ2-7, with D possibly matching TRBD1 (6 bases). CDR3 length: 14 residues. The V end lost 7 bases, the J end lost 1 base, and 14 bases lay between the germline ends. Looked up from germline, CDR1 is MNHNS and CDR2 is SASEGT. The CDR3 reads CASKLQDRSYEQYF. CDR3 in DNA: TGTGCCAGCAAACTGCAGGACAGATCCTACGAGCAGTACTTC.

The chain couples TRBV11-2 to TRBJ2-7; the D is unclear. Trimming pared 1 base from V and 0 bases from J, leaving 10 bases between. Looked up from germline, CDR1 is SGHAT and CDR2 is FQNNGV. The CDR3 covers 15 residues. The CDR3 DNA reads as TGTGCCAGCAGCTTAGGGGTAGCCTACTCCTACGAGCAGTACTTC. As protein: CASSLGVAYSYEQYF.

The genes are TRBV4-1 and TRBJ2-2; weak D call: TRBD1 (6 bases). Between the trimmed V and J ends, which lost 4 bases and 0 bases, there was a span of 15 bases. Germline V gene data show CDR1 as MGHRA and CDR2 as YSYEKL. The CDR3 sequence is 17 residues long. DNA for the CDR3: TGCGCCAGCAGCCGGGATAGGGGGTATACGAACACCGGGGAGCTGTTTTTT. Translation: CASSRDRGYTNTGELFF.

The J gene is TRBJ2-7, the V gene TRBV5-4; 7 bases fit TRBD1. This CDR3 spans 13 amino acids. In germline, CDR1 is SGHNT, CDR2 YYREEE (reference sequence). J lost 6 bases, V lost 0 bases, and 3 bases had no gene match. The CDR3 loop reads CASSLDTGAEQYF. CDR3 nucleotides: TGTGCCAGCAGCTTGGATACAGGGGCCGAGCAGTACTTC.

The CDR3 sequence is CASSAVGQGARYTF. CDR3 DNA: TGTGCCAGCAGTGCAGTAGGACAGGGGGCACGCTACACCTTC. The rearrangement joins TRBV2 to TRBJ1-2; TRBD1 matches at 11 bases. V lost 4 bases and J lost 9; bases outside the gene matches: 7. Looked up from germline, CDR1 is SNHLY and CDR2 is FYNNEI. CDR3 length equals 14 residues.

The chain employs TRBV13 and TRBJ1-4, with a weak D call TRBD1 (5 bases). The V end was cut by 1 base, the J end by 8 bases, with 17 bases between. Per the germline V gene, CDR1 is PRHDT and CDR2 is FYEKMQ (reference sequence). The CDR3 loop spans 16 amino acids. The CDR3 loop is CASSLVAREGWEKLFF. The CDR3 bases are TGTGCCAGCAGCTTAGTCGCCAGGGAAGGGTGGGAAAAACTGTTTTTT.

The rearrangement links TRBV5-1 to TRBJ2-1, with 7 bases fitting TRBD2. The CDR3 extends over 17 amino acids. Germline CDR1 SGHRS, CDR2 YFSETQ. Unmatched junction bases numbered 12, after V lost 0 bases and J lost 6 bases. CDR3 sequence: CASSLGWSGGDGNEQFF. The CDR3 coding sequence is TGCGCCAGCAGCTTGGGTTGGTCGGGGGGTGATGGCAATGAGCAGTTCTTC.

The chain joins TRBV7-2 to TRBJ2-5; 12 bases align to TRBD2. Trimming took 1 base from V and 7 from J; bases not matched to a gene: 7. CDR1 is SGHTA, CDR2 FQGNSA, per germline. This CDR3 contains 16 residues. In nucleotides, the CDR3 is TGTGCCAGCAGCTTAGTCGGACAGACTAGCGGGGGGACCCAGTACTTC. It encodes CASSLVGQTSGGTQYF.

The rearrangement uses TRBV5-1 and TRBJ2-3; 10 nucleotides line up with TRBD2. This CDR3 region has 19 residues. V was clipped by 0 bases and J by 2 bases; unmatched bases: 12. The germline gives CDR1 SGHRS, CDR2 YFSETQ. Here the CDR3 reads CASSLGSGGPPSHTDTQYF. For the CDR3, the DNA is TGCGCCAGCAGCTTGGGTAGCGGGGGGCCTCCCTCACACACAGATACGCAGTATTTT.

This clone was seen only once. This sequence joins TRBV11-2 and TRBJ2-3; 7 bases are a match to TRBD1. This CDR3 spans 16 amino acids. Germline CDR1 reads SGHAT; CDR2 reads FQNNGV. After removal of 5 bases from V and 0 bases from J, the junction contained 8 bases not matched to a gene. CDR3 region: CASSTRTGPSTDTQYF. The CDR3 coding sequence is TGTGCCAGCAGCACACGGACAGGACCTAGCACAGATACGCAGTATTTT. Drawing the rest from reference TRBV11-2 and TRBJ2-3, the complete variable domain is EAGVAQSPRYKIIEKRQSVAFWCNPISGHATLYWYQQILGQGPKLLIQFQNNGVVDDSQLPKDRFSAERLKGVDSTLKIQPAKLEDSAVYLCASSTRTGPSTDTQYFGPGTRLTVL.

The chain has TRBV6-5 and TRBJ2-4; 7 bases map to TRBD2. The germline V gene encodes CDR1 MNHEY and CDR2 SVGAGI. The CDR3 runs to 15 residues. With V trimmed by 4 bases and J by 0 bases, 3 bases remained unmatched. This CDR3 reads CASSFGGTAKNIQYF. CDR3 DNA: TGTGCCAGCAGTTTCGGGGGGACAGCCAAAAACATTCAGTACTTC.

The chain employs TRBV5-1 and TRBJ1-5, with TRBD1 matching 11 bases. Germline loops: CDR1 SGHRS, CDR2 YFSETQ. This CDR3 has 15 residues. V was pared by 5 bases and J by 5 bases, with 6 bases of the junction left unmatched. The CDR3 here is CASRHGTGGDQPQHF. DNA of the CDR3: TGCGCCAGCAGGCATGGGACAGGGGGAGATCAGCCCCAGCATTTT.

The genes are TRBV2 and TRBJ2-2; D is perhaps TRBD2 (5 bases). V gave up 5 bases and J gave up 4 bases, with 14 bases separating them. Germline-derived CDR1 and CDR2 are SNHLY and FYNNEI. There are 15 residues in the CDR3. The CDR3 region is CASSSTGVGTGELFF. For the CDR3, the DNA is TGTGCCAGCAGTTCCACCGGGGTTGGCACCGGGGAGCTGTTTTTT.

This chain uses TRBV27 with TRBJ1-2; D remains unclear. V was shortened by 2 bases and J by 5 bases, with 9 bases between the two germline ends. CDR3 length equals 13 residues. Per the germline V gene, CDR1 is MNHEY and CDR2 is SMNVEV (reference sequence). CDR3 in DNA: TGTGCCAGCAGTTTAGGGCCGACGTATGGCTACACCTTC. Amino acids: CASSLGPTYGYTF.

This chain connects TRBV10-1 to TRBJ2-7; D is undetermined. The CDR3 is 16 residues long. CDR1 is WNHNN and CDR2 is SYGVQD in the germline V gene (reference sequence). Trimming left V 7 bases short and J 0 bases short, with 19 bases between. In DNA, the CDR3 is TGCGCCAGCACCCCACATCCCGGTGACAACTCCTACGAGCAGTACTTC. This codes for CASTPHPGDNSYEQYF.

The chain recombines TRBV5-6 with TRBJ1-5; a weak D match, TRBD1 (6 bases). With 1 base removed from V and 11 bases from J, the gap between germline ends came to 19 bases. Germline V CDR1 and CDR2: SGHDT, YYEEEE. This CDR3 has 15 residues. The chain's CDR3 is CASSLRGEGGSTQHF. CDR3 DNA sequence: TGTGCCAGCAGCTTGAGAGGGGAGGGGGGTTCGACCCAGCATTTT.

V gene TRBV6-1 combines with J gene TRBJ2-6; no definite D call. Germline lookup yields CDR1 MNHNS and CDR2 SASEGT. There are 15 residues in the CDR3. Deletions cut 5 bases from V and 0 bases from J, with 8 bases between. CDR3 bases: TGTGCCAGCAGTTTTGATAGCTCTGGGGCCAACGTCCTGACTTTC. Translated: CASSFDSSGANVLTF.

The V and J genes are TRBV19 and TRBJ2-5; 11 bases are shared with TRBD2. The junction had 3 bases not matched to a gene; V was cut back by 1 base and J by 2 bases. Germline CDR1 is LNHDA and CDR2 is SQIVND (reference sequence). This CDR3 contains 16 residues. CDR3 amino acids: CASSIGLAGGQETQYF. DNA for the CDR3: TGTGCCAGTAGTATAGGGCTAGCGGGGGGACAAGAGACCCAGTACTTC. The variable domain in full, completed from reference TRBV19 and TRBJ2-5, reads DGGITQSPKYLFRKEGQNVTLSCEQNLNHDAMYWYRQDPGQGLRLIYYSQIVNDFQKGDIAEGYSVSREKKESFPLTVTSAQKNPTAFYLCASSIGLAGGQETQYFGPGTRLLVL.

The chain uses TRBV9 and TRBJ2-5; TRBD2 agrees at 7 bases. CDR1 SGDLS and CDR2 YYNGEE come from the germline V gene. With 4 bases clipped from V and 7 bases from J, the junction kept 19 bases outside the gene matches. The CDR3 is 17 residues long. CDR3 DNA: TGTGCCAGCAGCCCCTCAAGGACTAGGGTTGGGGATGGGACCCAGTACTTC. It yields the protein CASSPSRTRVGDGTQYF.

CDR3 sequence: CASSPGQGASIYGYTF. The DNA of the CDR3 is TGTGCCAGCAGCCCGGGACAGGGGGCATCCATCTATGGCTACACCTTC. The rearrangement joins TRBV2 to TRBJ1-2, with 12 nucleotides matching TRBD1. Per the germline V gene, CDR1 is SNHLY and CDR2 is FYNNEI. V shed 6 bases, J shed 4 bases, and the junction held 9 bases outside the gene matches. This CDR3 spans 16 amino acids.

The V and J genes are TRBV5-1 and TRBJ2-1; no firm D call. Trimming took 0 bases from V and 5 from J, leaving 9 bases between them. CDR1 SGHRS and CDR2 YFSETQ come from the germline V gene. This CDR3 comprises 14 residues. DNA of the CDR3: TGCGCCAGCAGCTTGGACGCCAGAAACAATGAGCAGTTCTTC. Translated, it gives CASSLDARNNEQFF.

This rearrangement joins TRBV20-1 to TRBJ1-1; no firm D call. There are 11 residues in the CDR3. Germline CDR1 DFQATT, CDR2 SNEGSKA (reference sequence). Deletions cut 6 bases from V and 4 bases from J, with 9 bases between. The CDR3 reads CSAKTGTEAFF. The CDR3 DNA reads TGCAGTGCCAAGACTGGCACTGAAGCTTTCTTT.

This clone was recorded only once. The chain is built from TRBV19 and TRBJ1-2, with no clear D. Germline loops: CDR1 LNHDA, CDR2 SQIVND (reference sequence). V lost 7 bases, J lost 2 bases, and 8 bases lay in between. This CDR3 contains 12 residues. DNA for the CDR3: TGTGCCAGTACAATGGAGAACTATGGCTACACCTTC. It encodes CASTMENYGYTF. Combining the CDR3 with reference TRBV19 and TRBJ1-2 gives the whole variable domain DGGITQSPKYLFRKEGQNVTLSCEQNLNHDAMYWYRQDPGQGLRLIYYSQIVNDFQKGDIAEGYSVSREKKESFPLTVTSAQKNPTAFYLCASTMENYGYTFGSGTRLTVV.

The chain combines TRBV6-6 with TRBJ1-2; D is uncertain. The CDR3 loop spans 14 amino acids. In germline, CDR1 is MNHNY, CDR2 SVGAGI (reference sequence). V dropped 0 bases and J dropped 0 bases, with 5 bases sitting between them. CDR3: CASSYSGTNYGYTF. Written as DNA, the CDR3 is TGTGCCAGCAGTTACTCCGGGACTAACTATGGCTACACCTTC.